These 8 T cell receptor beta chains originate from one sample sequenced in a study of control samples from healthy donors and cancer patients. Data came from immunoSEQ multiplex PCR; TCRdb stores just in-frame clones and leaves some out. The repertoire holds 97,000 or so clones, with around 90% as singletons. Specimen: blood. The receptors come from a woman between 18 and 29 years old in good health.

A single count supports this clone. The V call is TRBV5-5, the J call TRBJ2-1, with D unresolved. The CDR3 runs 16 residues. CDR1 and CDR2 from the germline V gene are SGHKS and YYEKEE (reference sequence). Trimming pared 1 base from V and 6 bases from J, leaving 17 bases between. CDR3 amino acids: CASSLIHGIPSNEQFF. Written as DNA, the CDR3 is TGTGCCAGCAGCTTGATTCATGGGATCCCCTCCAATGAGCAGTTCTTC.

This chain joins TRBV20-1 and TRBJ2-1; the match to TRBD2 covers 10 bases. Germline-derived CDR1 and CDR2 are DFQATT and SNEGSKA (reference sequence). Trimming cost V 3 bases and J 5 bases; bases outside gene matches: 7. The CDR3 runs to 15 residues. CDR3 in DNA: TGCAGTGCTAGTGTGCAGCTAGCGGGAGACAATGAGCAGTTCTTC. The encoded protein is CSASVQLAGDNEQFF.

The chain joins TRBV4-1 to TRBJ1-1, with TRBD1 identical over 8 bases. Germline CDR1 MGHRA, CDR2 YSYEKL. The CDR3 has 14 amino acids. V lost 1 base and J lost 6; bases outside the gene matches: 4. Here the CDR3 DNA reads TGCGCCAGCAGCCAAGCCGGGACAGGCTCTGAAGCTTTCTTT. Residues: CASSQAGTGSEAFF.

The chain carries TRBV10-3 and TRBJ2-5; 7 bases line up with TRBD1. Germline V gene data show CDR1 as ENHRY and CDR2 as SYGVKD. The CDR3 totals 15 residues. Trimming at V came to 4 bases and at J to 3 bases, leaving 8 bases not matched to a gene. The CDR3: CAISGTGVGEETQYF. In DNA form, the CDR3 reads TGTGCCATCAGTGGTACAGGGGTGGGAGAAGAGACCCAGTACTTC.

The chain recombines TRBV7-2 with TRBJ1-2; D not resolved. Deletions cut 8 bases from V and 4 bases from J, with 14 bases between. CDR1 SGHTA and CDR2 FQGNSA come from the germline V gene. The CDR3 is made up of 13 amino acids. Here the CDR3 DNA reads TGTGCCAGCCGCCAGGCCAGCCTCTATGGCTACACCTTC. Amino acid sequence: CASRQASLYGYTF.

This rearrangement joins TRBV25-1 to TRBJ2-1; 10 positions match TRBD1. Germline values: CDR1 MGHDK, CDR2 SYGVNS. The CDR3 sequence is 13 residues long. Unmatched junction bases numbered 9, after V lost 11 bases and J lost 8 bases. The CDR3 bases are TGTGCCGCAGCCGGGACAGGGGAGTATGAGCAGTTCTTC. Its protein product is CAAAGTGEYEQFF.

The chain couples TRBV29-1 to TRBJ1-4; no clear D gene. Looked up from germline, CDR1 is SQVTM and CDR2 is ANQGSEA. CDR3 length: 13 residues. Deletions cut 6 bases from V and 10 bases from J, with 18 bases between. CDR3 bases: TGCAGCGTCGGAAATGCGGGTCTTGGAAAACTGTTTTTT. Translating it yields CSVGNAGLGKLFF.

V is TRBV3-1 (or the pseudogene TRBV3-2) and J is TRBJ2-7, with a possible D match to TRBD2 (5 bases). Germline CDR1 LGHDT, CDR2 YNNKEL (reference sequence). The CDR3 is 12 amino acids. V shed 4 bases and J shed 5 bases, with 9 bases lying between them. This CDR3 is CASSRERNEQYF. The CDR3 DNA reads TGTGCCAGCAGCCGAGAGCGGAACGAGCAGTACTTC.